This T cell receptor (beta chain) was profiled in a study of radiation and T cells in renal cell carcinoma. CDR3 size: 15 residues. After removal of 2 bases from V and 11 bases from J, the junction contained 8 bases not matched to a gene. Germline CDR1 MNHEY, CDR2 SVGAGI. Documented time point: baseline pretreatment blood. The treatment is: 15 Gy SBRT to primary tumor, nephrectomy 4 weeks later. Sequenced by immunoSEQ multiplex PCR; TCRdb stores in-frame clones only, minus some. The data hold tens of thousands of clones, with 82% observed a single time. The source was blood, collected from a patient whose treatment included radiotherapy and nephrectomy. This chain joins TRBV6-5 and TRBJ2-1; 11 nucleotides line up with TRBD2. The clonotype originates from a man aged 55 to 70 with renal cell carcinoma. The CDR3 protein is CASSYEVAGGPQQFF. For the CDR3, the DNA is TGTGCCAGCAGTTACGAGGTAGCGGGAGGGCCTCAGCAGTTCTTC.